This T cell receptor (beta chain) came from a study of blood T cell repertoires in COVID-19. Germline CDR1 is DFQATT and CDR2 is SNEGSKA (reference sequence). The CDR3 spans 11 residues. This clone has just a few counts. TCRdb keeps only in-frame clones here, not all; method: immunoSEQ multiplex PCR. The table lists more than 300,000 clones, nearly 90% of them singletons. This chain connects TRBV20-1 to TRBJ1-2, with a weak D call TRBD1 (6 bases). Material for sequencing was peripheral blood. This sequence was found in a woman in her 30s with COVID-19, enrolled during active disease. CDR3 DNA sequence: TGCAATCCAGGGGCGGAATATGGCTACACCTTC. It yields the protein CNPGAEYGYTF.